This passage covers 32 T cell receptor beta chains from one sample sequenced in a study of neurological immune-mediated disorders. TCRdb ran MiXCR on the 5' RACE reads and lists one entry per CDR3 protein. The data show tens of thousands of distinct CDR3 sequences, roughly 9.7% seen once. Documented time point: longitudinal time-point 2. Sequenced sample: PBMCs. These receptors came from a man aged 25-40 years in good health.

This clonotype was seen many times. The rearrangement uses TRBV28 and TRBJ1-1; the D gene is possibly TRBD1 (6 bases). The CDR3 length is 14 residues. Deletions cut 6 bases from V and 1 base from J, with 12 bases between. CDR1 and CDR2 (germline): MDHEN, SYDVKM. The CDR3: CASSPGQKNTEAFF. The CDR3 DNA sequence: TGTGCCAGCAGCCCCGGACAGAAGAACACTGAAGCTTTCTTT.

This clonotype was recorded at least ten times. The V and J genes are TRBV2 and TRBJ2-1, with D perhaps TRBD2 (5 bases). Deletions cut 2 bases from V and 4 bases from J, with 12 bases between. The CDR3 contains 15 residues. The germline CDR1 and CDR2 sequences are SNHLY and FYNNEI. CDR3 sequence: CASSEWESRYNEQFF. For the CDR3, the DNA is TGTGCCAGCAGTGAATGGGAGTCAAGATACAATGAGCAGTTCTTC.

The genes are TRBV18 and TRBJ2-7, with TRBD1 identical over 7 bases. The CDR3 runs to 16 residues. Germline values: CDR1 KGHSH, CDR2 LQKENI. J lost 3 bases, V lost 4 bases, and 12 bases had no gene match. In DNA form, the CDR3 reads TGTGCCAGCTCACAGGGAACCGGGACAGCCAACTACGAGCAGTACTTC. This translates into CASSQGTGTANYEQYF. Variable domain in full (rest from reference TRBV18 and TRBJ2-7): NAGVMQNPRHLVRRRGQEARLRCSPMKGHSHVYWYRQLPEEGLKFMVYLQKENIIDESGMPKERFSAEFPKEGPSILRIQQVVRGDSAAYFCASSQGTGTANYEQYFGPGTRLTVT.

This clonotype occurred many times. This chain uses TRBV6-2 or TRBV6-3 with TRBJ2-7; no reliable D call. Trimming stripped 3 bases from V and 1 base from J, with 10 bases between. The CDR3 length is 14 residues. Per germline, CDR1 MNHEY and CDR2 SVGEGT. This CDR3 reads CASSYREKSYEQYF. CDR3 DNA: TGTGCCAGCAGTTATAGAGAGAAATCCTACGAGCAGTACTTC.

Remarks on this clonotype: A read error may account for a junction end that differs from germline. CDR3 bases: TGCGCCAGCAGCAAAGAGTGGGCAGGGGGCTATGGGGCCAACGTCCTGACTTTC. Its protein product is CASSKEWAGGYGANVLTF. This chain links TRBV4-3 with TRBJ2-6, with 8 bases matching TRBD1. The length of the CDR3 is 18 residues. Germline values: CDR1 LGHNA, CDR2 YSLEER.

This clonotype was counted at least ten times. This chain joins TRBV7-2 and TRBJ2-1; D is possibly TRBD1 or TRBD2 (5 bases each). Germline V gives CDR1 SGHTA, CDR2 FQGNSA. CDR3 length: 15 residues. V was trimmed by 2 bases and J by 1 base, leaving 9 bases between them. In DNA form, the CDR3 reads TGTGCCAGCAGCTTATCTGAGGGGTCCTACAATGAGCAGTTCTTC. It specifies CASSLSEGSYNEQFF.

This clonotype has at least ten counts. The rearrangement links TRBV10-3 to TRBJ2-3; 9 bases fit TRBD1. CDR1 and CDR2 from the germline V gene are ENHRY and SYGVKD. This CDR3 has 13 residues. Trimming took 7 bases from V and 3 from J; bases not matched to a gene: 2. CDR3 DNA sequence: TGTGCCATCACAGGACAGGGGACAGATACGCAGTATTTT. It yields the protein CAITGQGTDTQYF.

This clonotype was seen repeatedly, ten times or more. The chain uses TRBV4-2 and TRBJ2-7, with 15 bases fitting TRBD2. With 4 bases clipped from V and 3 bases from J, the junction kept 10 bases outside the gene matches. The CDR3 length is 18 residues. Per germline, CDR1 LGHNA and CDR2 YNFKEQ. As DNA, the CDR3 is TGTGCCAGCAGCCCCCAGGGACTAGCGGGAGGTCTCGGCTACGAGCAGTACTTC. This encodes CASSPQGLAGGLGYEQYF.

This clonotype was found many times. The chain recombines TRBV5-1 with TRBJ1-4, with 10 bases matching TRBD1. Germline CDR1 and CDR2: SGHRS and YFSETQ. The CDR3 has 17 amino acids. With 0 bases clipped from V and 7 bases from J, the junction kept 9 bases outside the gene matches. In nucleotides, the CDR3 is TGCGCCAGCAGCTTGGCCCCGGAAGGGACAGGGGCTGAAAAACTGTTTTTT. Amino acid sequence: CASSLAPEGTGAEKLFF.

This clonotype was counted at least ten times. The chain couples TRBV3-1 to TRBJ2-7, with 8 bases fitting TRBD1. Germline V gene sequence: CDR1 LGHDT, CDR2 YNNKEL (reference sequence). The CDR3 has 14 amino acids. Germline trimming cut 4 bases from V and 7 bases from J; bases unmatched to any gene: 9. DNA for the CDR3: TGTGCCAGCAGCCCCAGCGGCAGGGGGCGTGAGCAGTACTTC. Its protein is CASSPSGRGREQYF.

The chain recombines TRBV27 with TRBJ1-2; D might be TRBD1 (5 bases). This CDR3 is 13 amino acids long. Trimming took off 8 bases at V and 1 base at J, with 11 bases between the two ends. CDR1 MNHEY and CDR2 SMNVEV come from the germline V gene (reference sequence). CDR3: CASRPGLNYGYTF. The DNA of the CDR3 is TGTGCCAGCCGACCGGGACTTAACTATGGCTACACCTTC.

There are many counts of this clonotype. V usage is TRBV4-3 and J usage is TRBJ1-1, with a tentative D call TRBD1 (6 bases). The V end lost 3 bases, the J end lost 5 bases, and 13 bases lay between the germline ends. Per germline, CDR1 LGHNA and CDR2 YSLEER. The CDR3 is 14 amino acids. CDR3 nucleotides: TGCGCCAGCAGCCAGGGGGCGAGAGGGACTGAAGCTTTCTTT. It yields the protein CASSQGARGTEAFF.

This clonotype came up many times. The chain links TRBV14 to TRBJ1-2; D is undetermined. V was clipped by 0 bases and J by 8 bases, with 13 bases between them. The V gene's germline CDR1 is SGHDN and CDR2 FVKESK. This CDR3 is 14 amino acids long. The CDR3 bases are TGTGCCAGCAGCCAAGAACACATCTTCGAAGGCTACACCTTC. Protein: CASSQEHIFEGYTF.

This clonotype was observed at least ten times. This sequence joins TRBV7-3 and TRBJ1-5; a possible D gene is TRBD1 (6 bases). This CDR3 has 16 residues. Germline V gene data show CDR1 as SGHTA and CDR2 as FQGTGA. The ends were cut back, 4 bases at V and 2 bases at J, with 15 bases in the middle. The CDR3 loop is CASSSRGAMGNQPQHF. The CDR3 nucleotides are TGTGCCAGCAGCTCAAGGGGGGCAATGGGCAATCAGCCCCAGCATTTT.

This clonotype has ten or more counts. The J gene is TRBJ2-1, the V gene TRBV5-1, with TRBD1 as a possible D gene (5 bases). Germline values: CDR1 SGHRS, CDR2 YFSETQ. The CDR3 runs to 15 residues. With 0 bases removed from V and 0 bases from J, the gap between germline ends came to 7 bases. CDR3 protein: CASSLDRSSYNEQFF. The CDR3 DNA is TGCGCCAGCAGCTTGGACAGGAGCTCCTACAATGAGCAGTTCTTC.

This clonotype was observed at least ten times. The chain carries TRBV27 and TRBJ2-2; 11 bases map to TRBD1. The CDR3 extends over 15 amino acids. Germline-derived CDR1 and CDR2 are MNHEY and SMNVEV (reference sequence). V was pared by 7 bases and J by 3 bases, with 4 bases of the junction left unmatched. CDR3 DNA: TGTGCCAGCACCGGGACAGGGGGTGACACCGGGGAGCTGTTTTTT. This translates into CASTGTGGDTGELFF.

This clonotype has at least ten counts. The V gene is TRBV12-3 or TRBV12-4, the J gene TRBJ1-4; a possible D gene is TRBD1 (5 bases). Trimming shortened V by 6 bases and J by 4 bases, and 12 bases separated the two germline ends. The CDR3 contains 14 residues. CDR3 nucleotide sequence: TGTGCCAGCAGGAGGACGGGGGGTAATGAAAAACTGTTTTTT. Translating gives CASRRTGGNEKLFF.

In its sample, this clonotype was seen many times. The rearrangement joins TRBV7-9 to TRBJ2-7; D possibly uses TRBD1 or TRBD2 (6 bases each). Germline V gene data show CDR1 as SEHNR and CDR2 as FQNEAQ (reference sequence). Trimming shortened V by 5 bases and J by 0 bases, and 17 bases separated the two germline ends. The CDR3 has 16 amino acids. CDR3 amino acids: CASSPRGTLSSYEQYF. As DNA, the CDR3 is TGTGCCAGCAGCCCTAGGGGGACTTTGAGCTCCTACGAGCAGTACTTC.

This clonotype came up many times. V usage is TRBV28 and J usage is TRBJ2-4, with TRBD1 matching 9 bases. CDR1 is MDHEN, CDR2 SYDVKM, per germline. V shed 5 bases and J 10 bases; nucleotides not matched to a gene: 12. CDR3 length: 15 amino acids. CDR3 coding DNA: TGTGCCAGCAGTCGGGGTCCGGGACAGGGACGGATTCAGTACTTC. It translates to CASSRGPGQGRIQYF.

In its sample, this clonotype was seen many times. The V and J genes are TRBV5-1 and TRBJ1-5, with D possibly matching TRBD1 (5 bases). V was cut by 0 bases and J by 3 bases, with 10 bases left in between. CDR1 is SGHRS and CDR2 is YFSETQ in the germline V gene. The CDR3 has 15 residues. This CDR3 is CASSLAGGVNQPQHF. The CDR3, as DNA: TGCGCCAGCAGCTTGGCCGGAGGGGTCAATCAGCCCCAGCATTTT.

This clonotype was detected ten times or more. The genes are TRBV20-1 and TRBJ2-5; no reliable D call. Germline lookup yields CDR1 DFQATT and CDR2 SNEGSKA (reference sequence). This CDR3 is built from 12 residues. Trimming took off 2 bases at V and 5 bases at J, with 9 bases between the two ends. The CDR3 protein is CSARQVRETQYF. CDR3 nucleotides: TGCAGTGCTAGACAGGTGCGGGAGACCCAGTACTTC.

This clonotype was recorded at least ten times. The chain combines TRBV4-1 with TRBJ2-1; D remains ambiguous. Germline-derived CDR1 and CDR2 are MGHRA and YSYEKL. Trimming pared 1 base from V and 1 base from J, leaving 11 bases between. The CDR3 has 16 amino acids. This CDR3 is CASSQVGSDSYNEQFF. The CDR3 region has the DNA TGCGCCAGCAGCCAAGTCGGGTCGGATTCCTACAATGAGCAGTTCTTC.

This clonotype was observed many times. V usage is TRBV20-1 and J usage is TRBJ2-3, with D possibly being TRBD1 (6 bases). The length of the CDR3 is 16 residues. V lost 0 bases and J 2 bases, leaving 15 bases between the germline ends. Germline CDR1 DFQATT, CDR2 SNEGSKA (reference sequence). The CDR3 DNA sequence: TGCAGTGCTAGAGACGCCGGACAGACCTACACAGATACGCAGTATTTT. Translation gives CSARDAGQTYTDTQYF.

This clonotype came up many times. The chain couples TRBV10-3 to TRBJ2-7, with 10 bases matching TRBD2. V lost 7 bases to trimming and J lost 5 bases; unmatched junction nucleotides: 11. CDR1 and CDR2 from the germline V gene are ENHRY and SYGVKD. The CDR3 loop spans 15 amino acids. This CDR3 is CAITSLAGGQDEQYF. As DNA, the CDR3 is TGTGCCATCACCAGCTTAGCGGGAGGTCAGGACGAGCAGTACTTC.

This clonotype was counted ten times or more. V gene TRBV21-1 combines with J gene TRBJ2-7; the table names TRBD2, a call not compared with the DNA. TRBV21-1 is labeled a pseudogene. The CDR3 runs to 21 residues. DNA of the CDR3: TGTGCCAGCAGCAAACTACCTTACCCGACTAGCGAGTGGGAGTATAGCTACGAGCAGTACTTC. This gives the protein CASSKLPYPTSEWEYSYEQYF.

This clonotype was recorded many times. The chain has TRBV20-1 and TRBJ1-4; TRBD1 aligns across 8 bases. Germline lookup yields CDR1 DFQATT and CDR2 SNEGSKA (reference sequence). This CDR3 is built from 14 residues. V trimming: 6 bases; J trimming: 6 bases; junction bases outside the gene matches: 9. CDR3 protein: CSAFGDRSDEKLFF. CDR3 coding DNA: TGCAGTGCCTTTGGGGACAGGTCAGATGAAAAACTGTTTTTT.

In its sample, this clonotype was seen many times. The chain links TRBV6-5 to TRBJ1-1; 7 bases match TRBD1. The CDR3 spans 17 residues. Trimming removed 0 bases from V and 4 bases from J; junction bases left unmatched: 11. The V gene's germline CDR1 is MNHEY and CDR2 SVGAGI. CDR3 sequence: CASSYSGQGGVSTEAFF. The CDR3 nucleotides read TGTGCCAGCAGTTACTCGGGACAAGGGGGCGTGAGCACTGAAGCTTTCTTT.

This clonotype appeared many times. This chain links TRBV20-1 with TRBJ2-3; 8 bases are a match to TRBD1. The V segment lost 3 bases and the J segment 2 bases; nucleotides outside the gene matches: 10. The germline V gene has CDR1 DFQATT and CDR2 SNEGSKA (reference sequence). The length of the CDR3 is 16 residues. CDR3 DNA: TGCAGTGCTAGCCCTACGGGACAGGCCTTCACAGATACGCAGTATTTT. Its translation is CSASPTGQAFTDTQYF.

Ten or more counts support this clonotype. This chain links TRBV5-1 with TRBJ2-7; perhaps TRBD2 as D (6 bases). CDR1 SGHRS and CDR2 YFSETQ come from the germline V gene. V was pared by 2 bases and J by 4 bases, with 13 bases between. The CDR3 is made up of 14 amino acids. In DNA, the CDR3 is TGCGCCAGCAGCTTCGGAGGGACGGGATACGAGCAGTACTTC. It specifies CASSFGGTGYEQYF.

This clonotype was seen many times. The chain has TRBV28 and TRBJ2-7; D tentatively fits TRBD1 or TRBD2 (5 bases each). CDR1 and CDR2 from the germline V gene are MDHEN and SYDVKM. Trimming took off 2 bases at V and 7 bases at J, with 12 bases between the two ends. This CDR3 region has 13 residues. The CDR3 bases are TGTGCCAGCAGTTTAAGGACAAGAGGGGAGCAGTACTTC. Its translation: CASSLRTRGEQYF.

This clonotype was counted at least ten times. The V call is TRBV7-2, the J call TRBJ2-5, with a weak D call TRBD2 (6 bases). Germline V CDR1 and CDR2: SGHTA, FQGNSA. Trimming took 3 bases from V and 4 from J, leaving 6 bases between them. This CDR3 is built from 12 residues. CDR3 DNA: TGTGCCAGCAGCTTCGGGGGAGAGACCCAGTACTTC. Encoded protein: CASSFGGETQYF.

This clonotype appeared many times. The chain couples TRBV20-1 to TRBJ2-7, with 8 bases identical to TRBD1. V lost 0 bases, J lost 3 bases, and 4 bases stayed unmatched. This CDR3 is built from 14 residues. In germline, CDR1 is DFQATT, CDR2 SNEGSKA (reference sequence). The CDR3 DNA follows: TGCAGTGCTAGAGAAGGACAGGGTATCTACGAGCAGTACTTC. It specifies CSAREGQGIYEQYF.